This paragraph covers one T cell receptor (beta chain) sequence. Its antigen remains unknown. Germline CDR1 is LGHNT and CDR2 is FRNRAP. Trimming took off 6 bases at V and 7 bases at J, with 18 bases between the two ends. The CDR3 has 15 residues. TCRdb keeps only in-frame clones here, not all; method: immunoSEQ multiplex PCR. This table holds 150,000 to 200,000 clones, about 91% found once. The sample belongs to a study of T cell responses to AZD1222 COVID-19 vaccine. Study-wide findings and caveats: Reportedly, nearly half of unique spike TCRs recognized epitopes outside B.1.351/B.1.1.7 mutations. The CD4 TCRs associated with vaccination extended across spike and predominated at 160-218 and 743-854. The repertoires were collected only after the peak T cell response.

This chain uses TRBV12-5 with TRBJ1-4, with a weak D call TRBD1 (5 bases). The receptor comes from an adult who received the AZD1222 COVID-19 vaccine. The material sequenced was peripheral blood, taken 28 days after the second AZD1222 dose. The CDR3 sequence: CASGRGVSGREKLFF. CDR3 coding DNA: TGTGCTAGTGGCCGAGGGGTCTCGGGACGTGAAAAACTGTTTTTT.